The clone carrying this TCR beta chain appeared many times. Its antigen is unknown. Relying on iRepertoire HTBI primers and Arm-PCR of CDR3 regions, the team built TCR beta libraries. Authors' analysis steps: Gene usage covered 50 to 75 TRBV and some 13 TRBJ segments. MiXCR, run by TCRdb on the multiplex PCR reads, gives a single entry per CDR3 protein. V and J calls and clone size were set by TCRdb, not the authors. This repertoire shows 350,000 to 450,000 distinct CDR3 sequences, approximately 15% found once; its top ten account for about 8%. V lost 4 bases to trimming and J lost 5 bases, with 15 bases between them. The CDR3 runs to 15 residues. The germline CDR1 and CDR2 sequences are SNHLY and FYNNEI. These data belong to a study of regulatory T cells in long-lasting Graves disease. The study, taken as a whole, reports: There were preferences for TRBV28, TRBJ1-2 and TRBJ2-5 in persistent disease.

The time point: newly diagnosed GD, antithyroid drugs for less than 3 months. PBMCs provided the RNA from which the TCR library was made. These data also formed part of another study, on T cells in Graves' hyperthyroidism and ophthalmopathy. As reported in that work: Ophthalmopathy onset followed model prediction by a median roughly 6.5 months.

The clonotype originates from a woman aged 40 to 50 with Graves disease. The source material was peripheral blood mononuclear cells (PBMCs), sampled at new diagnosis, from a patient treated with antithyroid drugs. V gene TRBV2 combines with J gene TRBJ2-1; D is perhaps TRBD2 (6 bases). DNA of the CDR3: TGTGCCAGCAGTGGCCCGGGAGATCTTAACAATGAGCAGTTCTTC. It yields the protein CASSGPGDLNNEQFF.